This T cell receptor (beta chain) comes out of a study of technical replicates of blood from a few donors. The CDR3 has 16 amino acids. Germline V gene lookup returns CDR1 SEHNR and CDR2 FQNEAQ (reference sequence). V was pared by 5 bases and J by 6 bases, with 13 bases of the junction left unmatched. Sequencing used immunoSEQ multiplex PCR; TCRdb keeps in-frame clones, though not all of them. Here the sample spans under 95,000 clones, about 92% being singletons. This receptor was obtained from a human donor in good health. V and J are TRBV7-9 and TRBJ1-2; 9 bases align to TRBD1. The material sequenced was T cells isolated from PBMCs. The CDR3 spells CASSKGDREVINGYTF. CDR3 in DNA: TGTGCCAGCAGCAAGGGGGACAGGGAAGTGATCAATGGCTACACCTTC.